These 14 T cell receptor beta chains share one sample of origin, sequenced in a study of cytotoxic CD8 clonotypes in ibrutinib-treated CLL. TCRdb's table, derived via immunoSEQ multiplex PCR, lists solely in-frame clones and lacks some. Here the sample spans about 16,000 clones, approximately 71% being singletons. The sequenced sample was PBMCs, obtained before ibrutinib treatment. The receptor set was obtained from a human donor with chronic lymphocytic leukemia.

The chain's CDR3 is CASRTRTSGNEQFF. CDR3 sequence (DNA): TGTGCCAGCAGGACTCGGACTAGCGGGAATGAGCAGTTCTTC. The V gene is TRBV11-2, the J gene TRBJ2-1; TRBD2 agrees at 11 bases. The CDR3 length is 14 residues. The germline V gene has CDR1 SGHAT and CDR2 FQNNGV. The V segment lost 6 bases and the J segment 7 bases; nucleotides outside the gene matches: 5.

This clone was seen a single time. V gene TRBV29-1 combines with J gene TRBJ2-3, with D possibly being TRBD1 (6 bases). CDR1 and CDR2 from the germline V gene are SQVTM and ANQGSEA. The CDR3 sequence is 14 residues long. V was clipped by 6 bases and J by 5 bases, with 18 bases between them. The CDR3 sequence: CSVGRQVNGDTQYF. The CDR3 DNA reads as TGCAGCGTGGGTCGACAGGTCAATGGAGATACGCAGTATTTT.

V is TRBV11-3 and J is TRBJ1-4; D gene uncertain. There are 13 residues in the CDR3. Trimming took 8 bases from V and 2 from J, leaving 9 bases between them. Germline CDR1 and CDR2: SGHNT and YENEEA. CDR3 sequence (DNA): TGTGCCAGCCGAACGGCTACTAATGAAAAACTGTTTTTT. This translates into CASRTATNEKLFF.

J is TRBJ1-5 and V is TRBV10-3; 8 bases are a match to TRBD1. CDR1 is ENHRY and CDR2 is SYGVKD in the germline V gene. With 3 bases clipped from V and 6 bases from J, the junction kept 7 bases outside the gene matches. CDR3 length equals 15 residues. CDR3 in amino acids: CAISDLGQGGQPQHF. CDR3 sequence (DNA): TGTGCCATCAGTGACCTTGGACAGGGTGGTCAGCCCCAGCATTTT.

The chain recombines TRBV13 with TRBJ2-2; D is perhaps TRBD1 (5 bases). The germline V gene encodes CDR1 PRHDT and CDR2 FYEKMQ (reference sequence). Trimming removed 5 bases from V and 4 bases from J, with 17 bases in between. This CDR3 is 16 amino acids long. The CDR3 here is CASSVAKGSGTGELFF. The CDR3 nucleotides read TGTGCCAGCAGCGTAGCTAAGGGGTCGGGCACCGGGGAGCTGTTTTTT.

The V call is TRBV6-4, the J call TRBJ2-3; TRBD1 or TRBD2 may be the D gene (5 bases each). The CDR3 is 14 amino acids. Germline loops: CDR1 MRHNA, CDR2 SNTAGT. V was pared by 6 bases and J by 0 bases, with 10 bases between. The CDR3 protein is CASSVRDSTDTQYF. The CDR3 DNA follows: TGTGCCAGCAGCGTCCGGGACAGCACAGATACGCAGTATTTT.

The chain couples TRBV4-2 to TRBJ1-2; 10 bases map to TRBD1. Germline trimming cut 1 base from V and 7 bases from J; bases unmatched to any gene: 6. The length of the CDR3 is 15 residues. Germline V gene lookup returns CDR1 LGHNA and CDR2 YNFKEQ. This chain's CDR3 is CASSQAGTGVGGYTF. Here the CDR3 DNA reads TGTGCCAGCAGCCAAGCTGGGACAGGGGTTGGTGGCTACACCTTC.

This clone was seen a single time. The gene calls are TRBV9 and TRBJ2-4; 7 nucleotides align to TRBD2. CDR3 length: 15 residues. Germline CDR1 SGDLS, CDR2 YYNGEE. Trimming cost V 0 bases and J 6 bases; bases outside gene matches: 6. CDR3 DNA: TGTGCCAGCAGCGTAGCTTTCGGGGGGTCAAACATTCAGTACTTC. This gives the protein CASSVAFGGSNIQYF.

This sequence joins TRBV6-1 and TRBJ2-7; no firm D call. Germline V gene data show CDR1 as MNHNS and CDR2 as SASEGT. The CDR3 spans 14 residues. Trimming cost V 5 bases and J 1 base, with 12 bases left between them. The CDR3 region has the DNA TGTGCCAGCAGTCTTCAAGGCAGTTCCTACGAGCAGTACTTC. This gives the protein CASSLQGSSYEQYF.

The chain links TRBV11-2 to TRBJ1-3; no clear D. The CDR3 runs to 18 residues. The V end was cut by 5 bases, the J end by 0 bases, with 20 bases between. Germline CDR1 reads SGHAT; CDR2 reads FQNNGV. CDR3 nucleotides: TGTGCCAGCAGCATTATCTCCCCGGCCATCTTCTCTGGAAACACCATATATTTT. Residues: CASSIISPAIFSGNTIYF.

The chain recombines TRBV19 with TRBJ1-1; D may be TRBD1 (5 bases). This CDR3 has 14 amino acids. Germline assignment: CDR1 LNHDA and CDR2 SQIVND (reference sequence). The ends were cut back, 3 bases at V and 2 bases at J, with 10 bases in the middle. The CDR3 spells CASSMGGFNTEAFF. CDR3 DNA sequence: TGTGCCAGTAGTATGGGGGGTTTCAACACTGAAGCTTTCTTT. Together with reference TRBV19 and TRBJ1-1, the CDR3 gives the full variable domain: DGGITQSPKYLFRKEGQNVTLSCEQNLNHDAMYWYRQDPGQGLRLIYYSQIVNDFQKGDIAEGYSVSREKKESFPLTVTSAQKNPTAFYLCASSMGGFNTEAFFGQGTRLTVV.

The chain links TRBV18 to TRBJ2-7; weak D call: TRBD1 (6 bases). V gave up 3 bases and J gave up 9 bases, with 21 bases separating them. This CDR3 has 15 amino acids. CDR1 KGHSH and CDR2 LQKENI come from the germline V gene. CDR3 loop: CASSPGRDRLAVQYF. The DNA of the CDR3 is TGTGCCAGCTCACCCGGACGAGACAGGTTAGCTGTGCAGTACTTC.

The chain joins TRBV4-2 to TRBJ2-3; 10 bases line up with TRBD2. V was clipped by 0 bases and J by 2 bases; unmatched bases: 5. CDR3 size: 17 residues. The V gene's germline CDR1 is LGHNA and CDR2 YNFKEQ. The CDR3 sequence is CASSQEWTSGTTDTQYF. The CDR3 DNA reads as TGTGCCAGCAGCCAAGAGTGGACTAGCGGAACCACAGATACGCAGTATTTT.

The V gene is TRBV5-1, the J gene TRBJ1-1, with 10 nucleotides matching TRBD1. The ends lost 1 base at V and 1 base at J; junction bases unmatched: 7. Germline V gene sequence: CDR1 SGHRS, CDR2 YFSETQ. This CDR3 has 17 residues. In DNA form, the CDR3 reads TGCGCCAGCAGCTTGACTCCGGGACAGGGGAGGAACACTGAAGCTTTCTTT. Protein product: CASSLTPGQGRNTEAFF.